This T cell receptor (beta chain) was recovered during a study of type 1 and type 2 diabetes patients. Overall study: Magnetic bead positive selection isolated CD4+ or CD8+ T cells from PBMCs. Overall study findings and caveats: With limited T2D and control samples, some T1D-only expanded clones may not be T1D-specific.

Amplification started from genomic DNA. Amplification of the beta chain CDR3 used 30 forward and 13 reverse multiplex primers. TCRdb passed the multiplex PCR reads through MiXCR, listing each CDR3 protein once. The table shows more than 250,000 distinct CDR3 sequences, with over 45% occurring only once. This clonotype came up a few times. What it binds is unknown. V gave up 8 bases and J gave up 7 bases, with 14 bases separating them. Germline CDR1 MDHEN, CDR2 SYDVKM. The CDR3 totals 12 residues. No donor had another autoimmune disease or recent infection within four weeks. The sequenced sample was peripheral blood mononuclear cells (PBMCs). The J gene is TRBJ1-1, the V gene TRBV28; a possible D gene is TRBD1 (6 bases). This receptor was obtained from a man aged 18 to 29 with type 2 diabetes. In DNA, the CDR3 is TGTGCCAGCGAAGGCTCGGACAGTGAAGCTTTCTTT. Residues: CASEGSDSEAFF.